This T cell receptor beta chain was identified during a study of control samples from healthy donors and cancer patients (TCRdb year 2020). The library was built by means of the immunoSEQ multiplex PCR assay. The table was pulled from immuneACCESS by TCRdb, which kept in-frame rearrangements only. Such tables lose some clones; where checked, under half of the loss comes from unresolved V genes, and the rest has no known cause. The sample records tens of thousands of clones, 90% of which are singletons. The top ten constitute nearly 6% of the sample. Details on this clone: It has no known antigen specificity. Per-base quality was not reported, and no clone a single base away is much larger than it.

The germline V gene specifies LGHNT as CDR1 and FRNRAP as CDR2. The CDR3 holds 13 amino acids from the cysteine to the phenylalanine. Here the CDR3 DNA is all that survives: 39 bases in frame from base 1. V was cut back by 6 bases and J by 1 base, leaving a gap of 7 bases between them. The sequencing sample was made of PBMCs. The clonotype comes from a man in his sixties with colorectal cancer. The receptor chain draws on TRBV12-5 and TRBJ1-3, with no confidently assigned D gene. The CDR3 protein: CASGQGSGNTIYF. DNA sequence: TGTGCTAGTGGCCAAGGGTCTGGAAACACCATATATTTT. Full variable domain (CDR3 extended with the reference TRBV12-5 and TRBJ1-3 proteins): DARVTQTPRHKVTEMGQEVTMRCQPILGHNTVFWYRQTMMQGLELLAYFRNRAPLDDSGMPKDRFSAEMPDATLATLKIQPSEPRDSAVYFCASGQGSGNTIYFGEGSWLTVV.